A selection of T cell receptor beta chains follows, all from one sample in a study of human thymus T cells. The data were produced by immunoSEQ multiplex PCR, yet TCRdb's version contains in-frame clones alone and is incomplete. The table shows approximately 70,000 clones, with approximately 95% occurring only once. The source material was thymus tissue. The receptor source for this set is a girl under three years old with a congenital heart defect but otherwise immunologically healthy. CDR3s include the opening cysteine and the closing phenylalanine or tryptophan. D genes are given only for firm matches. Clone sizes are given selectively: once, few, many, or a class where the clone is expanded.

CDR3	DNA	V	D	size	J
CASSWGLAGAYEQYF	TGTGCCAGCTCATGGGGACTAGCGGGGGCATACGAGCAGTACTTC	TRBV18	TRBD2	.	TRBJ2-7
CASSIGGAVNTGELFF	TGTGCCAGTAGTATTGGGGGGGCCGTGAACACCGGGGAGCTGTTTTTT	TRBV19	.	.	TRBJ2-2
CASKLAPRTDTQYF	TGTGCCAGCAAACTAGCCCCCCGCACAGATACGCAGTATTTT	TRBV28	.	.	TRBJ2-3
CASSRLKGPEDTGELFF	TGTGCCAGCTCACGCTTGAAGGGGCCGGAAGACACCGGGGAGCTGTTTTTT	TRBV18	.	once	TRBJ2-2
CASSLKTSGTTDTQYF	TGTGCCAGCAGCCTCAAGACTAGCGGAACCACAGATACGCAGTATTTT	TRBV7-9	TRBD2	.	TRBJ2-3
CATSRDYTGQRGEQFF	TGTGCCACCAGCAGAGATTATACAGGGCAGCGGGGTGAGCAGTTCTTC	TRBV15	.	.	TRBJ2-1
CASSKARSGIGPNEQFF	TGTGCCAGTAGTAAGGCCCGGAGCGGGATTGGACCTAATGAGCAGTTCTTC	TRBV19	TRBD2	.	TRBJ2-1
CASSLDMYTDTQYF	TGCGCCAGCAGCTTGGACATGTACACAGATACGCAGTATTTT	TRBV5-1	.	.	TRBJ2-3
CASSFHGVNQPQHF	TGTGCCAGCAGTTTCCACGGGGTCAATCAGCCCCAGCATTTT	TRBV28	.	.	TRBJ1-5
CASSERGETYEQYF	TGTGCCAGCAGTGAGCGGGGGGAGACCTACGAGCAGTACTTC	TRBV2	TRBD2	.	TRBJ2-7
CASSPAGRVGYEQYF	TGCGCCAGCAGCCCCGCCGGTAGGGTGGGCTACGAGCAGTACTTC	TRBV5-1	.	.	TRBJ2-7
CASARSGANVLTF	TGCGCCAGTGCCCGGAGCGGGGCCAACGTCCTGACTTTC	TRBV10-2	.	.	TRBJ2-6
CASSLDNNYEQYF	TGCGCCAGCAGCTTGGACAACAACTACGAGCAGTACTTC	TRBV5-1	.	once	TRBJ2-7
CASLRGPSVKGSTDTQYF	TGTGCCAGCCTTCGAGGCCCCTCTGTCAAGGGTAGCACAGATACGCAGTATTTT	TRBV5-6	.	.	TRBJ2-3
CASSQDPYEGFAYNEQFF	TGCGCCAGCAGCCAAGATCCTTATGAGGGGTTTGCCTACAATGAGCAGTTCTTC	TRBV4-1	.	once	TRBJ2-1
CASSLKTNYGYTF	TGTGCCAGCAGTTTGAAGACTAACTATGGCTACACCTTC	TRBV28	.	.	TRBJ1-2
CASTPERTTQETQYF	TGTGCCAGCACCCCTGAGAGGACTACGCAAGAGACCCAGTACTTC	TRBV6-5	.	.	TRBJ2-5
CASSEGRTGRLEKLFF	TGTGCCAGCAGTGAGGGACGGACAGGGCGTCTGGAAAAACTGTTTTTT	TRBV25-1	TRBD1	.	TRBJ1-4
CASSLTPAQGSGNTIYF	TGTGCCAGCAGCTTAACCCCAGCCCAGGGGTCGGGAAACACCATATATTTT	TRBV11-2	.	.	TRBJ1-3
CASSSTSGFEQYF	TGTGCCAGCAGCTCCACTAGCGGGTTCGAGCAGTACTTC	TRBV5-4	TRBD2	.	TRBJ2-7
CASSLAERIGLAGVETQYF	TGCGCCAGCAGCTTGGCCGAGCGGATTGGACTAGCGGGAGTGGAGACCCAGTACTTC	TRBV5-1	TRBD2	.	TRBJ2-5
CASSYHTDTQYF	TGTGCCAGCAGCTATCACACAGATACGCAGTATTTT	TRBV7-9	.	.	TRBJ2-3
CASSRRGPPTYGYTF	TGTGCCAGCAGTCGCCGGGGCCCCCCGACCTATGGCTACACCTTC	TRBV6-5	.	.	TRBJ1-2
CASSLVGVPGLAYEQYF	TGTGCCAGCAGCTTAGTTGGGGTACCGGGACTAGCTTACGAGCAGTACTTC	TRBV7-2	TRBD2	.	TRBJ2-7
CAWFGEGRNTIYF	TGTGCCTGGTTCGGAGAGGGGAGAAACACCATATATTTT	TRBV30	.	.	TRBJ1-3
CASRVSGAVENYGYTF	TGTGCCAGCAGGGTATCGGGCGCCGTGGAAAACTATGGCTACACCTTC	TRBV27	.	.	TRBJ1-2
CASSNRTSHNTGELFF	TGCGCCAGCTCTAACCGGACTAGCCATAACACCGGGGAGCTGTTTTTT	TRBV23-1	TRBD2	.	TRBJ2-2
CASRGRMATEETQYF	TGTGCCAGCAGAGGGAGAATGGCCACCGAAGAGACCCAGTACTTC	TRBV6-1	.	.	TRBJ2-5
CASSPPSGRIYNEQFF	TGTGCCAGCTCACCACCTAGCGGGAGGATCTACAATGAGCAGTTCTTC	TRBV18	TRBD2	.	TRBJ2-1
CAIAGMRTGELFF	TGTGCCATCGCCGGCATGAGGACCGGGGAGCTGTTTTTT	TRBV10-3	.	.	TRBJ2-2
CASSPSGGPDYRQETQYF	TGCGCCAGCAGCCCTTCGGGGGGGCCGGACTACCGCCAAGAGACCCAGTACTTC	TRBV4-1	TRBD2	.	TRBJ2-5
CASSSRLSRYEQFF	TGCGCCAGCAGCTCAAGACTATCTCGCTATGAGCAGTTCTTC	TRBV5-1	.	.	TRBJ2-1
CASSQGKFHATGICINEQFF	TGTGCCAGCAGCCAAGGAAAGTTCCATGCCACAGGGATTTGTATAAATGAGCAGTTCTTC	TRBV14	.	.	TRBJ2-1
CASSGHGNGAKNIQYF	TGTGCCAGTAGCGGTCATGGGAACGGGGCCAAAAACATTCAGTACTTC	TRBV19	.	.	TRBJ2-4
CASSLASTDTQYF	TGCGCCAGCAGCTTGGCTAGCACAGATACGCAGTATTTT	TRBV5-1	.	.	TRBJ2-3
CASRARDGGLAKNIQYF	TGTGCCAGCAGGGCCCGAGACGGGGGGCTAGCCAAAAACATTCAGTACTTC	TRBV27	.	.	TRBJ2-4
CASYRTGEGYTF	TGTGCCAGCTACCGGACAGGAGAAGGCTACACCTTC	TRBV18	TRBD1	.	TRBJ1-2
CASSLEEVHNEQFF	TGCGCCAGCAGCTTGGAAGAGGTCCACAATGAGCAGTTCTTC	TRBV5-1	.	.	TRBJ2-1
CASSIAALAGLSTDTQYF	TGTGCCAGTAGTATAGCGGCGCTAGCGGGCCTCAGCACAGATACGCAGTATTTT	TRBV19	TRBD2	.	TRBJ2-3
CASSLVGGPYNEQFF	TGTGCCAGCAGCTTGGTGGGCGGTCCCTACAATGAGCAGTTCTTC	TRBV5-4	.	.	TRBJ2-1
CSGGLADTDTQYF	TGCAGCGGGGGACTAGCGGACACAGATACGCAGTATTTT	TRBV29-1	TRBD2	.	TRBJ2-3
CASSRRLAANTGELFF	TGTGCCAGCAGTCGCAGACTAGCGGCGAACACCGGGGAGCTGTTTTTT	TRBV27	TRBD2	.	TRBJ2-2
CASSLGDAGEHPSEQYF	TGTGCCAGCAGCTTAGGTGATGCGGGAGAACATCCTTCCGAGCAGTACTTC	TRBV7-2	TRBD2	.	TRBJ2-7
CASSLVEEAGGPMINEQFF	TGCGCCAGCAGCTTGGTGGAAGAAGCGGGAGGGCCGATGATAAATGAGCAGTTCTTC	TRBV5-1	TRBD2	.	TRBJ2-1
CATQEGAEETQYF	TGTGCCACCCAGGAAGGGGCAGAAGAGACCCAGTACTTC	TRBV19	.	.	TRBJ2-5
CASSHRRLHSTDTQYF	TGTGCCAGCAGTCACAGGCGACTACATAGCACAGATACGCAGTATTTT	TRBV11-2	.	once	TRBJ2-3
CASSSPLRGTYSNQPQHF	TGTGCCAGCAGTTCCCCCCTGAGGGGCACCTATAGCAATCAGCCCCAGCATTTT	TRBV28	.	.	TRBJ1-5
CASSPRRSGANVLTF	TGTGCCAGCAGTCCCCGACGCTCTGGGGCCAACGTCCTGACTTTC	TRBV27	.	once	TRBJ2-6
CASSSLRDEKGNEQFF	TGTGCCAGCAGTTCTCTTCGGGACGAAAAAGGGAATGAGCAGTTCTTC	TRBV6-5	.	.	TRBJ2-1
CASSDSKLAGAPNEQFF	TGTGCCAGCAGTGACTCTAAACTAGCGGGAGCCCCGAATGAGCAGTTCTTC	TRBV6-4	TRBD2	once	TRBJ2-1
CASSLAPLTEAFF	TGTGCCAGCAGCTTAGCCCCTCTAACTGAAGCTTTCTTT	TRBV7-9	.	.	TRBJ1-1
CATQGALNIQYF	TGTGCCACTCAGGGAGCTCTAAACATTCAGTACTTC	TRBV2	.	.	TRBJ2-4
CASSIAGTSGRPTYEQYF	TGTGCCAGTAGTATAGCTGGGACTAGCGGGAGACCAACCTACGAGCAGTACTTC	TRBV19	TRBD2	.	TRBJ2-7
CASSPLKGDKNIQYF	TGTGCCAGCTCACCACTTAAGGGTGATAAAAACATTCAGTACTTC	TRBV18	.	.	TRBJ2-4
CASGEGLAGVKDTQYF	TGTGCTAGTGGCGAGGGGCTAGCGGGAGTTAAAGATACGCAGTATTTT	TRBV12-5	TRBD2	.	TRBJ2-3
CASSLTTGDRASYEQYF	TGTGCCAGCAGCTTGACCACCGGGGACAGGGCATCCTACGAGCAGTACTTC	TRBV7-9	TRBD1	.	TRBJ2-7
CASSDSKYNEQFF	TGTGCCAGCAGTGACTCTAAGTACAATGAGCAGTTCTTC	TRBV6-4	.	.	TRBJ2-1